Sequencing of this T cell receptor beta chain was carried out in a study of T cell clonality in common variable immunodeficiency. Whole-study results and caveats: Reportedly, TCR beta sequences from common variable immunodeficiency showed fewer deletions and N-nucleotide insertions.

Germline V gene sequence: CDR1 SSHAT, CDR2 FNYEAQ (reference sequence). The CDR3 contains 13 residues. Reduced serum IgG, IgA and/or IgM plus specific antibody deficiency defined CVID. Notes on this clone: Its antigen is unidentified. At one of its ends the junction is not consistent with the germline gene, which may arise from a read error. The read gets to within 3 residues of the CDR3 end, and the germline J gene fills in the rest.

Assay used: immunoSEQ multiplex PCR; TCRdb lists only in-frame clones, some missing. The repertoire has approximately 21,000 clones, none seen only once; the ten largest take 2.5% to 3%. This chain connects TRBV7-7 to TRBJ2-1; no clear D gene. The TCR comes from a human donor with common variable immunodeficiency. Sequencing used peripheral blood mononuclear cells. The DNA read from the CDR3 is TGTGCTAGCAGCTTACTACCCAACAATGAG. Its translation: CASSLLPNNE. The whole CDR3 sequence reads CASSLLPNNEQFF.